Sequencing of this T cell receptor beta chain was carried out in a study of control samples from healthy donors and cancer patients. This clone showed up just once. V shed 4 bases and J 12 bases; nucleotides not matched to a gene: 8. This CDR3 has 13 residues. Germline CDR1 SGHTA, CDR2 FQGTGA. Using immunoSEQ multiplex PCR, the repertoire was profiled, and TCRdb retains in-frame clones only, with some absent. The profile shows 78,000 or so clones, roughly 90% of them singletons. This sequence was found in a woman between 45 and 60 years old in good health. The source material was blood. The V call is TRBV7-3, the J call TRBJ2-1; TRBD2 aligns across 8 bases. The CDR3 here is CASSYGRGERQFF. CDR3 in DNA: TGTGCCAGCAGCTACGGGAGGGGAGAAAGGCAGTTCTTC.